Listed below are T cell receptor beta chains from one sample, sequenced in a study of blood T cell repertoires in COVID-19. Produced via immunoSEQ multiplex PCR; TCRdb's table is partial and in-frame only. The sample lists about 36,000 clones, around four fifths occurring once. The specimen sequenced was peripheral blood. These receptors originate from a human donor in a cohort sampled during active or convalescent COVID-19. The donor label of this sample is uncertain. The CDR3 runs from the conserved cysteine through the conserved F or W. The D gene is left open where the match is weak. Where a row states a size, it is once, few, many or the class of an expanded clone; other rows omit it.

abundance	d_gene	v_gene	j_gene	CDR3nt	CDR3aa
NA	NA	TRBV12-3/TRBV12-4	TRBJ2-7	TGTGCCAGCAGTTATAGATTCTACGAGCAGTACTTC	CASSYRFYEQYF
NA	NA	TRBV27	TRBJ2-3	TGTGCCAGCAGCTCCTCAGGGGCAACTAGCACAGATACGCAGTATTTT	CASSSSGATSTDTQYF
NA	NA	TRBV29-1	TRBJ1-4	TGCAGCGTACAGGGTTCTAATGAAAAACTGTTTTTT	CSVQGSNEKLFF
NA	NA	TRBV24-1	TRBJ2-6	TGTGCCACCGGGAGCTCTGGGGCCAACGTCCTGACTTTC	CATGSSGANVLTF
NA	NA	TRBV2	TRBJ1-5	TGTGCCAGCTCACTGGGGCACCAGCCCCAGCATTTT	CASSLGHQPQHF
NA	NA	TRBV12-5	TRBJ1-1	TGTGCTAGTGGACAGGGGAACACTGAAGCTTTCTTT	CASGQGNTEAFF
NA	TRBD2	TRBV7-2	TRBJ2-1	TGTGCCAGCAGCACCCGACTAGCGGGAGATTACAATGAGCAGTTCTTC	CASSTRLAGDYNEQFF
NA	TRBD2	TRBV7-9	TRBJ2-3	TGTGCCAGCAGCTTGCCACTAGCGGGAGTGGGCACAGATACGCAGTATTTT	CASSLPLAGVGTDTQYF
NA	TRBD1	TRBV12-5	TRBJ2-3	TGTGCTAGTGGTTTCCAGGGGGCAGATACGCAGTATTTT	CASGFQGADTQYF
NA	NA	TRBV6-5	TRBJ1-6	TGTGCCAGCAGTTACCAAGGAGGTCCCCTCCACTTT	CASSYQGGPLHF
NA	TRBD1	TRBV4-3	TRBJ1-5	TGCGCCAGCAGCCAAGAATACAGGGGGCGCGACGGGGGCAATCAGCCCCAGCATTTT	CASSQEYRGRDGGNQPQHF
few	NA	TRBV19	TRBJ2-3	TGTGCCAGTAGTATATATGGGGCCACCACAGATACGCAGTATTTT	CASSIYGATTDTQYF
NA	NA	TRBV5-1	TRBJ1-5	TGCGCCAGCAGCTTTCGGGGGGATCAGCCCCAGCATTTT	CASSFRGDQPQHF
NA	NA	TRBV7-2	TRBJ2-3	TGTGCCAGCAGCTCAGGAGGGGGGGTGGGAGATACGCAGTATTTT	CASSSGGGVGDTQYF
NA	TRBD1	TRBV11-3	TRBJ2-1	TGTGCCAGCAGCTTAGAAGCAGGGGGCCACAATGAGCAGTTCTTC	CASSLEAGGHNEQFF
NA	NA	TRBV11-2	TRBJ2-1	TGTGCCAGCAGCTTAGATCGGGGATCCTACAATGAGCAGTTCTTC	CASSLDRGSYNEQFF
NA	TRBD1	TRBV7-2	TRBJ2-4	TGTGCCAGCAGCTTACAGGGGGCCGGAGCCAAAAACATTCAGTACTTC	CASSLQGAGAKNIQYF
NA	NA	TRBV24-1	TRBJ1-5	TGTGCCCCCCTCGCAGGGAGGTTACAGCCCCAGCATTTT	CAPLAGRLQPQHF
NA	TRBD1	TRBV25-1	TRBJ1-2	TGTGCCAGCAGTGGGACAGGGTATGGCTACACCTTC	CASSGTGYGYTF
NA	NA	TRBV7-9	TRBJ2-2	TGTGCCAGCACCTTCGGGATGACGAACACCGGGGAGCTGTTTTTT	CASTFGMTNTGELFF
NA	TRBD2	TRBV6-2/TRBV6-3	TRBJ2-2	TGTGCCAGCAGTTACTCGAGGCTAGCGGGAGTAAACACCGGGGAGCTGTTTTTT	CASSYSRLAGVNTGELFF
NA	TRBD2	TRBV5-1	TRBJ2-3	TGCGCCAGCAGCCTAGGACTAGCGAGGTCCGATACGCAGTATTTT	CASSLGLARSDTQYF
NA	NA	TRBV29-1	TRBJ2-2	TGCAGCGTTGGCGGCGGCACCGGGGAGCTGTTTTTT	CSVGGGTGELFF
NA	NA	TRBV7-8	TRBJ1-1	TGTGCCAGCAGCTTCCAGAGGGCGGACACTGAAGCTTTCTTT	CASSFQRADTEAFF
NA	NA	TRBV24-1	TRBJ1-1	TGTGCCACCAGTGATCCCATGTCGGGGGACACTGAAGCTTTCTTT	CATSDPMSGDTEAFF
NA	TRBD1	TRBV19	TRBJ2-2	TGTGCCAGTAGTCTCACAGGGGTTACGGGGATAAAGCTGTTTTTT	CASSLTGVTGIKLFF
once	NA	TRBV4-2	TRBJ1-3	TGTGCCAGCAGCCATTTGCCCAGGGACTCTGGAAACACCATATATTTT	CASSHLPRDSGNTIYF
NA	NA	TRBV29-1	TRBJ2-6	TGCAGCGTTCAATCAGACATCCACTCTGGGGCCAACGTCCTGACTTTC	CSVQSDIHSGANVLTF
NA	NA	TRBV25-1	TRBJ1-1	TGTGCCAGCAGTGACCCTCGGCGCGGGACTGAAGCTTTCTTT	CASSDPRRGTEAFF
NA	NA	TRBV6-2/TRBV6-3	TRBJ1-2	TGTGCCAGCAGTTACCCCGGCAGGCTCTATGGCTACACCTTC	CASSYPGRLYGYTF
NA	NA	TRBV5-6	TRBJ1-1	TGTGCCAGCACCGGTCGGGGTGGAACTGAAGCTTTCTTT	CASTGRGGTEAFF
NA	TRBD2	TRBV7-9	TRBJ2-1	TGTGCCAGCAGCTTAGCGGCTAGCGGGAGCCCAACCCCTAATGAGCAGTTCTTC	CASSLAASGSPTPNEQFF
NA	NA	TRBV5-4	TRBJ2-1	TGTGCCAGCAGCTTGGACCCCAGGGAAAATGAGCAGTTCTTC	CASSLDPRENEQFF
NA	TRBD2	TRBV4-1	TRBJ2-4	TGCGCCAGCAGCCAAGCAGCTAGCGGGGGGACCAAAAACATTCAGTACTTC	CASSQAASGGTKNIQYF
once	NA	TRBV5-1	TRBJ2-2	TGCGCCAGCAGCTTGGACATATCGAACACCGGGGAGCTGTTTTTT	CASSLDISNTGELFF
NA	NA	TRBV7-2	TRBJ1-1	TGTGCCAGCAGCTTACAGATGAACACTGAAGCTTTCTTT	CASSLQMNTEAFF
NA	NA	TRBV25-1	TRBJ1-4	TGTGCCAGCGGGTCGGGGGTAAGCTCAACTAATGAAAAACTGTTTTTT	CASGSGVSSTNEKLFF
once	TRBD1	TRBV5-8	TRBJ1-1	TGTGCCAGCAGTCCGGGACAGGGGGCCCTGAAGACTGAAGCTTTCTTT	CASSPGQGALKTEAFF
NA	NA	TRBV14	TRBJ1-6	TGTGCCAGCAGCCAAACAGTCGCTCCCCTCCACTTT	CASSQTVAPLHF
NA	TRBD1	TRBV14	TRBJ1-6	TGTGCCAGCAGCCCTGGGACAGTAGTCCCCAATTCACCCCTCCACTTT	CASSPGTVVPNSPLHF
NA	NA	TRBV6-5	TRBJ1-1	TGTGCCAGCAGTTACTCAGCCACTGAAGCTTTCTTT	CASSYSATEAFF
NA	NA	TRBV4-1	TRBJ1-1	TGCGCCAGCAGCCCGTATCTTCGTTACACTGAAGCTTTCTTT	CASSPYLRYTEAFF
NA	NA	TRBV2	TRBJ1-1	TGTGCCAGCAGTGCAGGGTTGAACACTGAAGCTTTCTTT	CASSAGLNTEAFF
NA	NA	TRBV9	TRBJ1-6	TGTGCCAGCAGCGCACTGGAGGGCGTCACCCTCCACTTT	CASSALEGVTLHF
few	TRBD2	TRBV7-6	TRBJ2-1	TGTGCCAGCAGCCTCCGACTAGCGGGATTATACAATGAGCAGTTCTTC	CASSLRLAGLYNEQFF